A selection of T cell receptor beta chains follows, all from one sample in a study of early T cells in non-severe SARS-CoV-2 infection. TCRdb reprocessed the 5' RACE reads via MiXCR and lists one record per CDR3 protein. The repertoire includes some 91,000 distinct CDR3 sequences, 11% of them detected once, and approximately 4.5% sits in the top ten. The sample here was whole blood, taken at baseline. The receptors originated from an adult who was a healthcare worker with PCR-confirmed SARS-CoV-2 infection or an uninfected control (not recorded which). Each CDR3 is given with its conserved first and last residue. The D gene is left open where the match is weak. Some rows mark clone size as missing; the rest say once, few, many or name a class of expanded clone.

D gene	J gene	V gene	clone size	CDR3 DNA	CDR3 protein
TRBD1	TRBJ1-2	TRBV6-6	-	TGTGCCAGCAGTAGAGGGGACAGGGACTCCTATGGCTACACCTTC	CASSRGDRDSYGYTF
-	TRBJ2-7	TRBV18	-	TGTGCCAGCTCACCACCGACGGCGTCCTACGAGCAGTACTTC	CASSPPTASYEQYF
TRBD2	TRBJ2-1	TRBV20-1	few	TGCAGTGCCTTGGGGGCTAGCGGGATCTATTACAATGAGCAGTTCTTC	CSALGASGIYYNEQFF
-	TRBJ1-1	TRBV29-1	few	TGCAGCGCGAGGACAACGAACACTGAAGCTTTCTTT	CSARTTNTEAFF
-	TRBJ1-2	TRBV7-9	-	TGTGCCAGCAGCTTAGCCGACAGCTATGGCTACACCTTC	CASSLADSYGYTF
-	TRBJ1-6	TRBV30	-	TGTGCCTCCCGGGGGGACTTTTGGAATTCACCCCTCCACTTT	CASRGDFWNSPLHF
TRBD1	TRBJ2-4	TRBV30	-	TGTGCCTGGAGCCAGGGGGACAGGGGACAGTACTTC	CAWSQGDRGQYF
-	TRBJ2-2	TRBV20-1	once	TGCAGTGCTACTAGACTTAACACCGGGGAGCTGTCTTTT	CSATRLNTGELSF
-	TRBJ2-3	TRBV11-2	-	TGTGCCAGCAGCCCGCGTCCTCAGCTGAGGGGGGGCCCCATCGGAGATACGCAGTATTTT	CASSPRPQLRGGPIGDTQYF
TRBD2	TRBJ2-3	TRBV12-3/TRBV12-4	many	TGTGCCAGCAGTTTGGCCGGGAGGTACACAGATACGCAGTATTTT	CASSLAGRYTDTQYF
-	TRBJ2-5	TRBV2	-	TGTGCCAGCACCGAGGTGGAAGGGAGGACCCAGTACTTC	CASTEVEGRTQYF
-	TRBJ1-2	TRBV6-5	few	TGTGCCAGCAGAAGAACGACATCTAACTATGGCTACACCTTC	CASRRTTSNYGYTF
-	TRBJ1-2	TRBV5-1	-	TGCGCCAGCAGCCGCGAAGGGTTAAACTATGGCTACACCTTC	CASSREGLNYGYTF
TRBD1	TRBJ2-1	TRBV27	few	TGTGCCAGCAGCTTATACAGGGGGCTATCGGATGAGCAGTTCTTC	CASSLYRGLSDEQFF
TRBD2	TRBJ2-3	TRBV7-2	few	TGTGCCAGCAGCTTAGATGTGACTAGCGGGAGGACGGATACGCAGTATTTT	CASSLDVTSGRTDTQYF
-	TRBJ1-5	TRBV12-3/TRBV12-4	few	TGTGCCAGCAGTTCCCCAGGGATGAATCAGCCCCAGCATTTT	CASSSPGMNQPQHF
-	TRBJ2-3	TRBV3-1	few	TGTGCCAGCAGCCAAGGCCGATGGGTTCACAGAACAGATACGCAGTATTTT	CASSQGRWVHRTDTQYF
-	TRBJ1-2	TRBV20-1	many	TGCAGTGCTAGAGCTCTGGAATATGGCTACACCTTC	CSARALEYGYTF
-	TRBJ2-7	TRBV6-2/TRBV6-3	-	TGTGCCAGCAGTTACTCAGTCGGCGAGCAGTACTTC	CASSYSVGEQYF
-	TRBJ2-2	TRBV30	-	TGTGCCTGGAGTGAGGGCCTCGTGACCGGGGAGCTGTTTTTT	CAWSEGLVTGELFF
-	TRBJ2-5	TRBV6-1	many	TGTGCCAGCAGTGAAGCGCAAGAGACCCAGTACTTC	CASSEAQETQYF
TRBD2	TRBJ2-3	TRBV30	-	TGTGCCTGGAGTGGGGACTACACAGATACGCAGTATTTT	CAWSGDYTDTQYF
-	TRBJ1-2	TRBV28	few	TGTGCCAGCAGCAGGCCAGGGGTATATGGCTACACCTTC	CASSRPGVYGYTF
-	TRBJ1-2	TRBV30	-	TGTGCCTGGAGTGACATCACCGCGGCTGGCTACACCTTC	CAWSDITAAGYTF
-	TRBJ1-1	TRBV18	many	TGTGCCAGCTCCCCTACGGGGGCTAAAGCTTTCTTT	CASSPTGAKAFF
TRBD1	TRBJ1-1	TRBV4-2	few	TGTGCCAGCAGCCTCTGGACAGGGAAGAGGGACACTGAAGCTTTCTTT	CASSLWTGKRDTEAFF
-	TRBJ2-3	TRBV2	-	TGTGCCAGCAGTGAAGTGAGGAGGACAGATACGCAGTATTTT	CASSEVRRTDTQYF
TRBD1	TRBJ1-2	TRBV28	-	TGTGCCAGCAGTTTATGGGGGACAGGGGGTGGCTACACCTTC	CASSLWGTGGGYTF
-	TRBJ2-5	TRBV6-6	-	TGTGCCAGCCTAGACAGCCTTGCCCGGGAGACCCAGTACTTC	CASLDSLARETQYF
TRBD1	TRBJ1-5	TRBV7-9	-	TGTGCCAGCAGCCAGACAGGGCCCGGTCATCAGCCCCAGCATTTT	CASSQTGPGHQPQHF
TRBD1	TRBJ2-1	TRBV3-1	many	TGTGCCAGCAGCCAAGCGGACAGGGGGGTAGATGAGCAGTTCTTC	CASSQADRGVDEQFF
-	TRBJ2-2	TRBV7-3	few	TGTGCCAGCAGCTCCACACCGGGACCCAAGGTTACCGGGGAGCTGTTTTTT	CASSSTPGPKVTGELFF
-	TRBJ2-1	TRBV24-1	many	TGTGCCACCAGTGATGCGGACAGTTGGATCTACAATGAGCAGTTCTTC	CATSDADSWIYNEQFF
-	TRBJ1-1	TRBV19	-	TGTGCCAGTAGTATAGTGTGGCTGAACACTGAAGCTTTCTTT	CASSIVWLNTEAFF
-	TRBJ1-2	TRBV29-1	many	TGCAGCGTTGTTACGGGCTATGGCTACACCTTC	CSVVTGYGYTF
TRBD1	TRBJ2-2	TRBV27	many	TGTGCCAGCACCCCGTCGGGACAGGGTAACACCGGGGAGCTGTTTTTT	CASTPSGQGNTGELFF
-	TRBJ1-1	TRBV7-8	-	TGTGCCAGCAGCTTAGGTCAGGGTGGGGCGAACACTGAAGCTTTCTTT	CASSLGQGGANTEAFF
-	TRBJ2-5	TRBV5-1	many	TGCGCCAGCAGCTCTCAATCAAGGGAGACCCAGTACTTC	CASSSQSRETQYF
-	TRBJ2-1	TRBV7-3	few	TGTGCCAGCAGCTTACGGTTGGCTAGCAGGGTAAATGAGCAGTTCTTC	CASSLRLASRVNEQFF
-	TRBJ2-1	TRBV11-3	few	TGTGCCAGCAGCTTAGGCGGGCGCTACAATGAGCAGTTCTTC	CASSLGGRYNEQFF
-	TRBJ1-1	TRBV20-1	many	TGCAGTGCACCACAGGGATGGGGGATGAACACTGAAGCTTTCTTT	CSAPQGWGMNTEAFF
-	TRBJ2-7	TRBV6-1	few	TGTGCCAGCAGTGTGGCCAGGGCTAACGAGCAGTACTTC	CASSVARANEQYF
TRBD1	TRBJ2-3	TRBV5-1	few	TGCGCCAGCAGCTTGAGGGGACAGGGATCAGATACGCAGTATTTT	CASSLRGQGSDTQYF
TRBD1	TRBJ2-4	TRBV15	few	TGTGCCACCAGCAGTACAGGGGAAGACATTCAGTACTTC	CATSSTGEDIQYF
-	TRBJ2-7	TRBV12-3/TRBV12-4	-	TGTGCCAGCAGTTTTCCGGGGAACTCCTACGAGCAGTACTTC	CASSFPGNSYEQYF
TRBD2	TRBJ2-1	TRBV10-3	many	TGTGCCATCAGTGAGGGTCTAGCGGGGAACAATGAGCAGTTCTTC	CAISEGLAGNNEQFF
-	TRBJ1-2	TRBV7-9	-	TGTGCCAGCAGCTTAGCGAGTACTGACGGCTACACCTTC	CASSLASTDGYTF
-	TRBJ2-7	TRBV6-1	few	TGTGCCAGCAGTGACTGGACATCCTACGAGCAGTACTTC	CASSDWTSYEQYF
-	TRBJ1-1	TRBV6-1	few	TGTGCCAGCAGTGAAACTGCCGGGACCCCGGGCACTGAAGCTTTCTTT	CASSETAGTPGTEAFF
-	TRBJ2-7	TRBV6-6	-	TGTGCCAGCAGCTTTCTTCCGGACGAGCAGTACTTC	CASSFLPDEQYF
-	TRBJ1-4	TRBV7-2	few	TGTGCCAGCAGCTTAGCGCCGAGGACCCCTGCTGAAAAACTGTTTTTT	CASSLAPRTPAEKLFF
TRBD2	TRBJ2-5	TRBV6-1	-	TGTGCCAGGCCGAGCGGGGGGCCGTGGGAGACCCAGTACTTC	CARPSGGPWETQYF
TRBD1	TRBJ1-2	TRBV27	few	TGTGCCAGTGGGAGGGGGCAAGACGGCTACACCTTC	CASGRGQDGYTF
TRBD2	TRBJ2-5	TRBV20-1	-	TGCAGTGTTAGAGGACTAGCGGGAGGAGAGACCCAGTACTTC	CSVRGLAGGETQYF
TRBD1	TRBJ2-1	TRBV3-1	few	TGTGCCAGCAGCCCCTCTACAGGGGGCGCTGGCTACAATGAGCAGTTCTTC	CASSPSTGGAGYNEQFF
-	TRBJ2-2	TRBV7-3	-	TGTGCCAGCAGCTCGGGCATTGCCGGGGAGCTGTTTTTT	CASSSGIAGELFF
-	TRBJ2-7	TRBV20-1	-	TGCAGTGCTCACTTGGGCTACGAGCAGTACTTC	CSAHLGYEQYF